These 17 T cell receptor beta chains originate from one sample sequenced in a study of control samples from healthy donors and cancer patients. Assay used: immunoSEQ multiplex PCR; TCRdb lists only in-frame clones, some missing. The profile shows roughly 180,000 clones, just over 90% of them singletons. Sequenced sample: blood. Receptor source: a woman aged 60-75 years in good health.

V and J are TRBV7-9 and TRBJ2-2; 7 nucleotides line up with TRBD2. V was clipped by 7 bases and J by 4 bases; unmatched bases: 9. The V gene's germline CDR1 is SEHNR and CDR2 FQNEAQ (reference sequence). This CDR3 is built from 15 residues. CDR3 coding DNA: TGTGCCAGCAACAGTCGGGGGGAGGGCACCGGGGAGCTGTTTTTT. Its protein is CASNSRGEGTGELFF.

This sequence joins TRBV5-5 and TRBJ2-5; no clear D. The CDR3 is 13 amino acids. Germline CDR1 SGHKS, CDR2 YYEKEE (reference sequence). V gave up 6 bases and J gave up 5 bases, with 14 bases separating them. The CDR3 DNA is TGTGCCAGCACCAATAGTGGGTCGGAGACCCAGTACTTC. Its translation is CASTNSGSETQYF.

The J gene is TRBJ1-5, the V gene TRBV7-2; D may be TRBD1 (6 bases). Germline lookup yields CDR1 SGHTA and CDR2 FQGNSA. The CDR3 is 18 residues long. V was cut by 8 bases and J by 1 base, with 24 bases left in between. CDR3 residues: CASGMGRGGFWSNQPQHF. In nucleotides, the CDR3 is TGTGCCAGCGGAATGGGCAGGGGAGGTTTTTGGAGCAATCAGCCCCAGCATTTT. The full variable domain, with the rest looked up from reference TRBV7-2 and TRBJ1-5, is GAGVSQSPSNKVTEKGKDVELRCDPISGHTALYWYRQSLGQGLEFLIYFQGNSAPDKSGLPSDRFSAERTGGSVSTLTIQRTQQEDSAVYLCASGMGRGGFWSNQPQHFGDGTRLSIL.

The CDR3 bases are TGTGCCTGGAGTGTGGGCGGGAGTCAGCCCCAGCATTTT. Translated: CAWSVGGSQPQHF. The chain links TRBV30 to TRBJ1-5, with D unclear. This CDR3 has 13 amino acids. Trimming took off 0 bases at V and 6 bases at J, with 9 bases between the two ends. Per the germline V gene, CDR1 is GTSNPN and CDR2 is SVGIG (reference sequence).

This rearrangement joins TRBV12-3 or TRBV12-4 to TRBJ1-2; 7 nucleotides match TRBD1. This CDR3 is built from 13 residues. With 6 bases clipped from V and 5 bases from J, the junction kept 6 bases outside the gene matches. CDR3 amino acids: CASSRGQLYGYTF. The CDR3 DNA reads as TGTGCCAGCAGCCGGGGACAGCTATATGGCTACACCTTC.

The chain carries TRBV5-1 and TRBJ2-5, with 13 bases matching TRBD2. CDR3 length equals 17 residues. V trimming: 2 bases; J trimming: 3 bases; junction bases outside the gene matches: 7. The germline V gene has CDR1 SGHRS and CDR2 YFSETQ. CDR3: CASSLPRLAGGEETQYF. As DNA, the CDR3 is TGCGCCAGCAGCTTACCTAGACTAGCGGGGGGTGAAGAGACCCAGTACTTC.

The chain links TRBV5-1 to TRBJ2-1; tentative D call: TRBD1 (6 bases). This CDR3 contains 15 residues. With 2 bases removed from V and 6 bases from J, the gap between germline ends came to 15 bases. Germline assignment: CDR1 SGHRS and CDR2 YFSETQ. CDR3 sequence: CASSLGQLPVNEQFF. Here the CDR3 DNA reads TGCGCCAGCAGCTTAGGACAGCTGCCTGTCAATGAGCAGTTCTTC.

CDR3 nucleotide sequence: TGCGCCAGCAGCTTCTCAACAGGGGGCGAGGGTGGCTACACCTTC. Its protein product is CASSFSTGGEGGYTF. The rearrangement links TRBV5-1 to TRBJ1-2; 9 bases are shared with TRBD1. There are 15 residues in the CDR3. V lost 2 bases and J lost 7; bases outside the gene matches: 9. CDR1 is SGHRS, CDR2 YFSETQ, per germline.

The CDR3 coding sequence is TGCGCCAGCAGCACAGGACAGGGATCCATCACTGAAGCTTTCTTT. The encoded protein is CASSTGQGSITEAFF. The chain is built from TRBV5-1 and TRBJ1-1; 8 bases agree with TRBD1. Germline V gene lookup returns CDR1 SGHRS and CDR2 YFSETQ. With V trimmed by 4 bases and J by 4 bases, 9 bases remained unmatched. CDR3 length: 15 amino acids.

The CDR3 nucleotides are TGCGCCAGCAGCCAAGGGATGTTGGACCCCTACAATGAGCAGTTCTTC. Translating gives CASSQGMLDPYNEQFF. This chain links TRBV4-1 with TRBJ2-1; D uncertain. The V end was cut by 1 base, the J end by 2 bases, with 12 bases between. The CDR3 extends over 16 amino acids. Germline values: CDR1 MGHRA, CDR2 YSYEKL.

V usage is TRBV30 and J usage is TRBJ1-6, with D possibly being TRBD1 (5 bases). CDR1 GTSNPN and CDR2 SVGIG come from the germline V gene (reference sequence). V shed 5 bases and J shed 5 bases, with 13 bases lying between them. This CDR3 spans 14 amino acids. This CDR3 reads CAWGAWTDNSPLHF. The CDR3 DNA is TGTGCCTGGGGGGCTTGGACCGATAATTCACCCCTCCACTTT.

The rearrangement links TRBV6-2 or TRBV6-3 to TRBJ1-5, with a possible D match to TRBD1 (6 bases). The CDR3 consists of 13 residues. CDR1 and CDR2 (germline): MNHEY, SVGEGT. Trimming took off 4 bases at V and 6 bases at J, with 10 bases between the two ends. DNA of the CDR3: TGTGCCAGCAGTTTGCAGGGGTCTCAGCCCCAGCATTTT. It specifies CASSLQGSQPQHF.

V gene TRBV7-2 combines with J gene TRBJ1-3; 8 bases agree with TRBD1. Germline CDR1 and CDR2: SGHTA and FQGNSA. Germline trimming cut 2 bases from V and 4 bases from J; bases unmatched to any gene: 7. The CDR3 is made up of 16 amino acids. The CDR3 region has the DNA TGTGCCAGCAGCTTATCAGGGGGCTTCCTGGGAAACACCATATATTTT. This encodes CASSLSGGFLGNTIYF.

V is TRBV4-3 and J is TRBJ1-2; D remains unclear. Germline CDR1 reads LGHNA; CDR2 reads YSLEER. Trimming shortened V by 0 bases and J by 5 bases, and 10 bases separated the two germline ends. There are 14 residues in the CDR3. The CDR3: CASSQDRFLYGYTF. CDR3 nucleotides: TGCGCCAGCAGCCAAGACCGGTTCCTGTATGGCTACACCTTC.

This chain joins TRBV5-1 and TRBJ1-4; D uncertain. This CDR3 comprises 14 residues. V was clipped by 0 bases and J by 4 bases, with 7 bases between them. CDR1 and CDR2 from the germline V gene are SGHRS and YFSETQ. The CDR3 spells CASSLGEVNEKLFF. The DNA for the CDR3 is TGCGCCAGCAGCTTGGGAGAAGTTAATGAAAAACTGTTTTTT.

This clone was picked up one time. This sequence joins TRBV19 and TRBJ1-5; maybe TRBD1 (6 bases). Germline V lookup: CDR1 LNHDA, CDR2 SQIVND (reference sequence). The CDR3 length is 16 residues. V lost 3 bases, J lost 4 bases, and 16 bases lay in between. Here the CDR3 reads CASSMPRWGQNQPQHF. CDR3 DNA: TGTGCCAGTAGTATGCCCAGGTGGGGGCAAAATCAGCCCCAGCATTTT.

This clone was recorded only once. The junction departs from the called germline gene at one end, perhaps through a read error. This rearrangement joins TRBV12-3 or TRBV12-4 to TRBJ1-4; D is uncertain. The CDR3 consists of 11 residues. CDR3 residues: CASSLGPGLIF. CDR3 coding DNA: TGTGCCAGCAGCCTCGGGCCCGGCTTAATATTT.